This T cell receptor (beta chain) was recorded in a study of response to subunit inactivated influenza vaccine. TCRdb called the RT-PCR reads again in MiXCR, with one record for every CDR3 protein. Here the sample spans 650,000 to 800,000 distinct CDR3 sequences, around 14% being singletons. Germline loops: CDR1 SEHNR, CDR2 FQNEAQ (reference sequence). With V trimmed by 1 base and J by 6 bases, 11 bases remained unmatched. This CDR3 comprises 17 residues. The sample holds a few counts of this clonotype. This rearrangement joins TRBV7-9 to TRBJ2-3; 9 nucleotides match TRBD2. The sequences come from PBMCs from blood, collected 14 days before vaccination. The sequence came from a man over 45 who received an inactivated influenza vaccine. CDR3 sequence: CASSLGLRGGLSDTQYF. The CDR3 nucleotides are TGTGCCAGCAGCTTAGGATTGCGGGGGGGCCTTTCCGATACGCAGTATTTT.